These 15 T cell receptor beta chains share one sample of origin, sequenced in a study of T-cell reconstitution after alpha-beta-depleted transplantation in children. The TCRbeta library was prepared with unique molecular identifiers. TCRdb itself ran the PCR reads through MiXCR, one entry per CDR3 protein. The data show about 200,000 distinct CDR3 sequences, with approximately 7% seen just once and about 6% held by the top ten. The sequenced sample was PBMCs, obtained before TCRalphabeta/CD19-depleted stem cell transplant. Receptors originate from a boy between 2 and 10 years old with acute lymphoblastic leukemia, due to receive a stem cell transplant.

This clonotype has only a few counts. This rearrangement joins TRBV7-2 to TRBJ2-5; tentatively, D is TRBD2 (6 bases). Germline V gene lookup returns CDR1 SGHTA and CDR2 FQGNSA. CDR3 length: 12 amino acids. Trimming shortened V by 6 bases and J by 3 bases, and 8 bases separated the two germline ends. The chain's CDR3 is CASSRREETQYF. Written as DNA, the CDR3 is TGTGCCAGCAGTCGGAGGGAAGAGACCCAGTACTTC.

In this sample, this clonotype turned up many times. This rearrangement joins TRBV7-9 to TRBJ2-3, with 10 positions matching TRBD2. Germline V CDR1 and CDR2: SEHNR, FQNEAQ (reference sequence). This CDR3 spans 16 amino acids. V was clipped by 5 bases and J by 0 bases; unmatched bases: 5. DNA for the CDR3: TGTGCCAGCAGCCCCACTAGCGGGAAGAGCACAGATACGCAGTATTTT. This encodes CASSPTSGKSTDTQYF.

This clonotype was found many times. The chain joins TRBV28 to TRBJ2-5; no clear D gene. CDR1 is MDHEN, CDR2 SYDVKM, per germline. V shed 4 bases and J shed 5 bases, with 5 bases lying between them. The CDR3 covers 11 residues. The CDR3 sequence is CASSYGETQYF. In DNA, the CDR3 is TGTGCCAGCAGTTATGGGGAGACCCAGTACTTC.

This clonotype was seen many times. The chain joins TRBV9 to TRBJ2-1; unclear D gene. Germline V CDR1 and CDR2: SGDLS, YYNGEE. The CDR3 consists of 13 residues. Trimming took 3 bases from V and 4 from J, leaving 8 bases between them. For the CDR3, the DNA is TGTGCCAGCAGCGCCGCGGAGTACAATGAGCAGTTCTTC. It yields the protein CASSAAEYNEQFF.

Ten or more counts support this clonotype. The chain combines TRBV21-1 with TRBJ2-4; the listed D gene, TRBD1, was not tested against the DNA. TRBV21-1 is assigned pseudogene status. The CDR3 loop spans 16 amino acids. CDR3 region: CASSARQGLLRHIQYF. Here the CDR3 DNA reads TGTGCCAGCAGCGCCCGACAGGGACTACTTAGACACATTCAGTACTTC.

This clonotype was counted a few times. The J gene is TRBJ1-6, the V gene TRBV28; D gene uncertain. Germline loops: CDR1 MDHEN, CDR2 SYDVKM. The V and J ends lost 7 bases and 0 bases respectively, with 7 bases between them. The CDR3 length is 14 residues. This CDR3 reads CASNRSSYNSPLHF. In DNA, the CDR3 is TGTGCCAGCAATAGGAGCTCCTATAATTCACCCCTCCACTTT. Drawing the rest from reference TRBV28 and TRBJ1-6, the complete variable domain is DVKVTQSSRYLVKRTGEKVFLECVQDMDHENMFWYRQDPGLGLRLIYFSYDVKMKEKGDIPEGYSVSREKKERFSLILESASTNQTSMYLCASNRSSYNSPLHFGNGTRLTVT.

The genes are TRBV13 and TRBJ2-7; D is perhaps TRBD1 (5 bases). The germline gives CDR1 PRHDT, CDR2 FYEKMQ (reference sequence). The CDR3 consists of 12 residues. Between the trimmed V and J ends, which lost 2 bases and 5 bases, there was a span of 7 bases. CDR3 coding DNA: TGTGCCAGCAGCTTACGCAGGGACGAGCAGTACTTC. It is translated as CASSLRRDEQYF.

The chain carries TRBV11-2 and TRBJ2-1; D may match TRBD1 or TRBD2 (5 bases each). The end of the DNA fits TRBJ2-7 better, so the J call may be wrong. The CDR3 loop spans 14 amino acids. The V gene's germline CDR1 is SGHAT and CDR2 FQNNGV. In nucleotides, the CDR3 is TGTGCCAGCAGCCGGGGCAGAACCTACAATGAGCAGTACTTC. This gives the protein CASSRGRTYNEQYF.

A few counts support this clonotype. The chain employs TRBV18 and TRBJ2-3, with 9 bases aligning to TRBD2. The CDR3 extends over 16 amino acids. The ends lost 1 base at V and 5 bases at J; junction bases unmatched: 7. From germline, CDR1 is KGHSH and CDR2 LQKENI. The CDR3 sequence is CASSPLAGGPRDTQYF. The CDR3, as DNA: TGTGCCAGCTCACCACTTGCGGGAGGGCCTAGAGATACGCAGTATTTT. Variable domain in full (rest from reference TRBV18 and TRBJ2-3): NAGVMQNPRHLVRRRGQEARLRCSPMKGHSHVYWYRQLPEEGLKFMVYLQKENIIDESGMPKERFSAEFPKEGPSILRIQQVVRGDSAAYFCASSPLAGGPRDTQYFGPGTRLTVL.

In this sample, this clonotype turned up many times. This chain joins TRBV7-2 and TRBJ1-2, with a tentative D call TRBD1 (5 bases). The CDR3 is 14 amino acids. V shed 5 bases and J shed 1 base, with 11 bases lying between them. The V gene's germline CDR1 is SGHTA and CDR2 FQGNSA. In nucleotides, the CDR3 is TGTGCCAGCAGCCTCTTGGGGGTTAACTATGGCTACACCTTC. The encoded protein is CASSLLGVNYGYTF. Filled out from reference TRBV7-2 and TRBJ1-2, the complete variable domain reads GAGVSQSPSNKVTEKGKDVELRCDPISGHTALYWYRQSLGQGLEFLIYFQGNSAPDKSGLPSDRFSAERTGGSVSTLTIQRTQQEDSAVYLCASSLLGVNYGYTFGSGTRLTVV.

This clonotype was seen repeatedly, ten times or more. The chain links TRBV12-3 or TRBV12-4 to TRBJ2-3, with 9 bases matching TRBD2. This CDR3 comprises 16 residues. With 4 bases clipped from V and 4 bases from J, the junction kept 9 bases outside the gene matches. The CDR3 loop is CASSYGGGGASDTQYF. The CDR3 DNA sequence: TGTGCCAGCAGTTATGGTGGCGGGGGGGCTTCAGATACGCAGTATTTT.

This clonotype appeared many times. The DNA for the CDR3 is TGTGCCAGCAGCATCAACAATGAGCAGTTCTTC. Translating gives CASSINNEQFF. This chain links TRBV11-1 with TRBJ2-1; D uncertain. The germline V and J ends were trimmed by 5 bases and 5 bases, with 4 bases remaining between them. CDR1 and CDR2 (germline): SGHAT, FQDESV (reference sequence). This CDR3 has 11 amino acids. Looking up the rest from reference TRBV11-1 and TRBJ2-1 gives the full variable domain: EAEVAQSPRYKITEKSQAVAFWCDPISGHATLYWYRQILGQGPELLVQFQDESVVDDSQLPKDRFSAERLKGVDSTLKIQPAELGDSAMYLCASSINNEQFFGPGTRLTVL.

Remarks on this clonotype: A much larger clone lies one base from this, so it may be a read error. This likely comes from a read error, as the CDR3 has no conserved phenylalanine or tryptophan at its end. The gene calls are TRBV11-2 and TRBJ1-1; 10 nucleotides match TRBD1. CDR1 SGHAT and CDR2 FQNNGV come from the germline V gene. J lost 3 bases, V lost 3 bases, and 7 bases had no gene match. There are 16 residues in the CDR3. CDR3 coding DNA: TGTGCCAGCAGCTTGTGGACAGGGGGAATGGACACTGAAGCTTTCTAT. It specifies CASSLWTGGMDTEAFY.

This clonotype was seen at least ten times. The chain links TRBV28 to TRBJ2-5; 12 bases fit TRBD2. The trim removed 1 base at V and 1 base at J, leaving 7 bases unmatched. The CDR3 contains 18 residues. Germline CDR1 MDHEN, CDR2 SYDVKM. CDR3 region: CASSLFPGLAGFQETQYF. The CDR3, as DNA: TGTGCCAGCAGTTTATTCCCGGGACTAGCGGGCTTCCAAGAGACCCAGTACTTC.

This clonotype has a count of ten or more. Germline is not matched at one junction end, which may reflect a read error. The V call is TRBV11-1, the J call TRBJ2-7; 8 positions agree with TRBD2. Germline CDR1 SGHAT, CDR2 FQDESV (reference sequence). CDR3 size: 17 residues. In DNA form, the CDR3 reads TGTGCCAGCAGATCGCAGCTCGGGGGGGCTGGCTCCCACGAGCAGTACTTC. This translates into CASRSQLGGAGSHEQYF.